One sample yielded the 11 T cell receptor beta chains listed below, sequenced in a study of T cells in Graves' hyperthyroidism and ophthalmopathy. TCR beta CDR3 region amplification was performed from RNA transcripts. An initial round of RT-PCR targeting the TCR CDR3 relied on the HTBI primer set. In TCRdb, the multiplex PCR reads were re-called with MiXCR into one record per CDR3 protein. Altogether around 350,000 distinct CDR3 sequences are present, about a sixth being singletons, with the ten largest covering almost 35%. The sequenced material came from blood. The receptors stem from a woman aged 25 to 39 with Graves' hyperthyroidism that later progressed to Graves' ophthalmopathy.

This clonotype was detected ten times or more. The CDR3 DNA sequence: TGTGCCAGCAGTGTATCGCCATTGAGAAACACCATATATTTT. Translated: CASSVSPLRNTIYF. The rearrangement uses TRBV12-3 or TRBV12-4 and TRBJ1-3; no clear D gene. The CDR3 has 14 residues. V dropped 5 bases and J dropped 5 bases, with 13 bases sitting between them.

The table lists this clonotype with many counts. The V and J genes are TRBV27 and TRBJ1-1, with D possibly matching TRBD1 (5 bases). Germline V gene sequence: CDR1 MNHEY, CDR2 SMNVEV (reference sequence). V lost 2 bases, J lost 4 bases, and 11 bases lay in between. This CDR3 comprises 14 residues. The CDR3 nucleotides read TGTGCCAGCAGTTTAGGTCAGGGAATCACTGAAGCTTTCTTT. It encodes CASSLGQGITEAFF.

The chain recombines TRBV11-2 with TRBJ2-7; D is perhaps TRBD1 (6 bases). Trimming stripped 5 bases from V and 4 bases from J, with 18 bases between. This CDR3 comprises 15 residues. Germline-derived CDR1 and CDR2 are SGHAT and FQNNGV. The chain's CDR3 is CASSERRITGYEQYF. CDR3 in DNA: TGTGCCAGCAGCGAAAGGAGAATTACAGGGTACGAGCAGTACTTC.

This clonotype was seen repeatedly, ten times or more. The chain links TRBV20-1 to TRBJ2-5; TRBD2 aligns across 9 bases. The CDR3 sequence is 16 residues long. Trimming at V came to 3 bases and at J to 5 bases, leaving 13 bases not matched to a gene. Per the germline V gene, CDR1 is DFQATT and CDR2 is SNEGSKA (reference sequence). Written as DNA, the CDR3 is TGCAGTGCTAGCAGGAGTAGCGGGAGAGGGTTGGAGACCCAGTACTTC. It encodes CSASRSSGRGLETQYF.

This clonotype was counted a few times. The chain combines TRBV24-1 with TRBJ1-1; 7 positions agree with TRBD1. The CDR3 consists of 13 residues. With 8 bases clipped from V and 1 base from J, the junction kept 3 bases outside the gene matches. Germline CDR1 KGHDR, CDR2 SFDVKD. The CDR3 region is CATKGQPNTEAFF. The CDR3 DNA is TGTGCCACCAAGGGACAGCCGAACACTGAAGCTTTCTTT.

This clonotype was observed at least ten times. As DNA, the CDR3 is TGTGCCAGCAGCCACGCCCCGGGGCAGGGCACCCACGAGCAGTACTTC. Protein sequence: CASSHAPGQGTHEQYF. The V gene is TRBV3-1, the J gene TRBJ2-7, with D perhaps being TRBD1 or TRBD2 (5 bases each). Germline CDR1 LGHDT, CDR2 YNNKEL (reference sequence). The V end was cut by 3 bases, the J end by 5 bases, with 20 bases between. There are 16 residues in the CDR3.

The CDR3 loop reads CSVGSTKKRDRGLYEQFF. CDR3 DNA sequence: TGCAGCGTTGGCTCGACGAAGAAACGGGACAGGGGGTTGTATGAGCAGTTCTTC. V usage is TRBV29-1 and J usage is TRBJ2-1; 11 positions match TRBD1. The length of the CDR3 is 18 residues. Germline V gives CDR1 SQVTM, CDR2 ANQGSEA. V lost 4 bases to trimming and J lost 8 bases; unmatched junction nucleotides: 19.

The chain links TRBV6-1 to TRBJ2-1; TRBD2 matches 11 bases. V lost 6 bases, J lost 4 bases, and 8 bases stayed unmatched. The germline V gene has CDR1 MNHNS and CDR2 SASEGT. The CDR3 has 16 residues. CDR3 bases: TGTGCCAGCAGGCGGGAGACTAGCGGGAAGTACAATGAGCAGTTCTTC. Its protein is CASRRETSGKYNEQFF.

At least ten counts were recorded for this clonotype. The chain links TRBV12-3 or TRBV12-4 to TRBJ2-5, with D possibly matching TRBD1 (5 bases). V lost 4 bases and J lost 1, with 16 bases in between. The CDR3 contains 16 residues. CDR3 amino acids: CASSSTGQLTQETQYF. CDR3 DNA sequence: TGTGCCAGCAGTTCCACAGGTCAGCTTACCCAAGAGACCCAGTACTTC.

This clonotype has just a few counts. The rearrangement uses TRBV27 and TRBJ1-5; D might be TRBD1 (5 bases). The CDR3 is 15 amino acids. The germline V and J ends were trimmed by 1 base and 7 bases, with 14 bases remaining between them. Germline CDR1 MNHEY, CDR2 SMNVEV (reference sequence). CDR3 DNA: TGTGCCAGCAGTTTATGGATAGGGGTCAGGCAGCCCCAGCATTTT. Residues: CASSLWIGVRQPQHF.

This clonotype has a count of ten or more. The chain has TRBV28 and TRBJ2-2; maybe TRBD1 (5 bases). CDR1 and CDR2 (germline): MDHEN, SYDVKM. The CDR3 consists of 19 residues. The germline V and J ends were trimmed by 5 bases and 4 bases, with 26 bases remaining between them. For the CDR3, the DNA is TGTGCCAGCAGTGAAGGTTTCGGAATCAACAGGAAAGTCACCGGGGAGCTGTTTTTT. It translates to CASSEGFGINRKVTGELFF.